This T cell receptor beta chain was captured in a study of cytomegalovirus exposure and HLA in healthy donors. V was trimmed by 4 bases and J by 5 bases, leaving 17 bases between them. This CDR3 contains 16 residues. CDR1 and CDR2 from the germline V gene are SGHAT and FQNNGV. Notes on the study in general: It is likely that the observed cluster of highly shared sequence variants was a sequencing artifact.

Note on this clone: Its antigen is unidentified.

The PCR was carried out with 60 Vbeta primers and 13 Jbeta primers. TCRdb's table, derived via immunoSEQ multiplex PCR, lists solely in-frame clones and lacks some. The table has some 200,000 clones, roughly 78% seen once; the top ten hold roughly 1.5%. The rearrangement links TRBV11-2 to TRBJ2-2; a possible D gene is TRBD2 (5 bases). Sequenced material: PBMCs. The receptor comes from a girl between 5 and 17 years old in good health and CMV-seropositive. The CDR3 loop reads CASSSFSTPGTGELFF. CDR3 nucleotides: TGTGCCAGCAGCTCATTCTCTACCCCGGGGACCGGGGAGCTGTTTTTT. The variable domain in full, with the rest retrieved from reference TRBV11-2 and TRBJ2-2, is EAGVAQSPRYKIIEKRQSVAFWCNPISGHATLYWYQQILGQGPKLLIQFQNNGVVDDSQLPKDRFSAERLKGVDSTLKIQPAKLEDSAVYLCASSSFSTPGTGELFFGEGSRLTVL.